This entry lists 16 T cell receptor beta chains sequenced from one sample in a study of blood T cell repertoires in COVID-19. TCRdb's table, derived via immunoSEQ multiplex PCR, lists solely in-frame clones and lacks some. The table records roughly 50,000 clones, about nine tenths of them present only once. Sequencing was performed on peripheral blood. Source of these receptors: a human donor in a cohort sampled during active COVID-19.

The CDR3 region is CASSLMGSTYNEQFF. In DNA form, the CDR3 reads TGTGCCAGCAGTTTAATGGGGAGCACCTACAATGAGCAGTTCTTC. The rearrangement uses TRBV27 and TRBJ2-1; D possibly corresponds to TRBD2 (5 bases). CDR3 length equals 15 residues. Per germline, CDR1 MNHEY and CDR2 SMNVEV (reference sequence). V lost 2 bases and J 2 bases, leaving 10 bases between the germline ends.

The chain is built from TRBV6-2 or TRBV6-3 and TRBJ1-5; 8 nucleotides align to TRBD1. Germline V gene lookup returns CDR1 MNHEY and CDR2 SVGEGT. This CDR3 is built from 15 residues. The ends lost 2 bases at V and 2 bases at J; junction bases unmatched: 2. CDR3 in DNA: TGTGCCAGCAGTTACGCGGGACAGGGCAATCAGCCCCAGCATTTT. It translates to CASSYAGQGNQPQHF.

V and J are TRBV24-1 and TRBJ2-5, with 8 bases fitting TRBD1. Trimming took 4 bases from V and 4 from J; bases not matched to a gene: 4. There are 14 residues in the CDR3. Germline assignment: CDR1 KGHDR and CDR2 SFDVKD. The CDR3 DNA reads as TGTGCCACCAGTGACGCAACAGGGGGAGAGACCCAGTACTTC. Its protein is CATSDATGGETQYF.

V usage is TRBV4-1 and J usage is TRBJ2-7, with no clear D. Trimming pared 0 bases from V and 2 bases from J, leaving 8 bases between. The germline V gene has CDR1 MGHRA and CDR2 YSYEKL. The CDR3 is made up of 14 amino acids. The CDR3 bases are TGCGCCAGCAGCCAAGAATGGGCCCCCTACGAGCAGTACTTC. Translation: CASSQEWAPYEQYF.

For this clone: This same CDR3 is encoded by further DNA sequences in the sample. The chain has TRBV18 and TRBJ2-7; the match to TRBD1 covers 12 bases. There are 20 residues in the CDR3. Per germline, CDR1 KGHSH and CDR2 LQKENI. J was trimmed by 2 bases and V by 2 bases; bases with no gene match: 16. As DNA, the CDR3 is TGTGCCAGCTCACCAATCTTCATGGGACAGGGGGCGGGGTACCCCTACGAGCAGTACTTC. Encoded protein: CASSPIFMGQGAGYPYEQYF.

This sequence joins TRBV28 and TRBJ1-1, with D hard to call. Germline CDR1 reads MDHEN; CDR2 reads SYDVKM. Trimming cost V 6 bases and J 8 bases, with 25 bases left between them. The CDR3 runs 16 residues. CDR3 sequence (DNA): TGTGCCAGCAGCCCCCCCGGGGTAGTTGGACCCGCCGAAGCTTTCTTT. Amino acids: CASSPPGVVGPAEAFF.

The chain carries TRBV19 and TRBJ1-2, with D possibly TRBD1 on 6 matching bases. Germline CDR1 and CDR2: LNHDA and SQIVND (reference sequence). This CDR3 comprises 14 residues. Trimming took off 7 bases at V and 4 bases at J, with 16 bases between the two ends. The CDR3 DNA reads as TGTGCCAGTACCATAGGACAGACCTCCTATGGCTACACCTTC. Residues: CASTIGQTSYGYTF.

The chain joins TRBV29-1 to TRBJ2-5; 10 bases are shared with TRBD1. Trimming cost V 6 bases and J 5 bases; bases outside gene matches: 9. CDR3 length: 14 residues. From germline, CDR1 is SQVTM and CDR2 ANQGSEA. The DNA of the CDR3 is TGCAGCGTCCACGACAGGGGGCGTCATGAGACCCAGTACTTC. Translation: CSVHDRGRHETQYF.

This chain uses TRBV18 with TRBJ2-3; no clear D gene. Germline loops: CDR1 KGHSH, CDR2 LQKENI. V was cut by 2 bases and J by 8 bases, with 8 bases left in between. The CDR3 has 12 residues. CDR3 sequence (DNA): TGTGCCAGCTCACCAACGACTCCTACGCAGTATTTT. Translating it yields CASSPTTPTQYF.

The genes are TRBV19 and TRBJ2-1; the match to TRBD2 covers 7 bases. The ends lost 5 bases at V and 4 bases at J; junction bases unmatched: 8. CDR1 and CDR2 from the germline V gene are LNHDA and SQIVND (reference sequence). This CDR3 has 15 amino acids. CDR3 in amino acids: CASSPPSGGYNEQFF. The DNA for the CDR3 is TGTGCCAGTAGTCCTCCTAGCGGAGGATACAATGAGCAGTTCTTC.

V gene TRBV5-1 combines with J gene TRBJ2-2, with 7 bases fitting TRBD1. This CDR3 spans 16 amino acids. Germline-derived CDR1 and CDR2 are SGHRS and YFSETQ. With 4 bases clipped from V and 2 bases from J, the junction kept 8 bases outside the gene matches. The CDR3 here is CASSPGTEPNTGELFF. CDR3 nucleotides: TGCGCCAGCAGCCCAGGGACAGAACCCAACACCGGGGAGCTGTTTTTT.

The V and J genes are TRBV18 and TRBJ1-4; D may be TRBD1 (6 bases). Germline CDR1 and CDR2: KGHSH and LQKENI. Deletions cut 3 bases from V and 5 bases from J, with 19 bases between. CDR3 length equals 17 residues. In nucleotides, the CDR3 is TGTGCCAGCTCACCCTCTTTTAAGGGGACATTAAATGAAAAACTGTTTTTT. Translating gives CASSPSFKGTLNEKLFF.

This chain uses TRBV3-1 (or the pseudogene TRBV3-2) with TRBJ2-3, with 14 bases that match TRBD2. The CDR3 is 17 residues long. The V gene end was trimmed by 4 bases and the J gene end by 6 bases; junction bases not matched to a gene: 9. Germline V gene lookup returns CDR1 LGHDT and CDR2 YNNKEL (reference sequence). For the CDR3, the DNA is TGTGCCAGCAGCCTCCGGACTAGCGGGGGGTTCGGGGATACGCAGTATTTT. Its translation: CASSLRTSGGFGDTQYF.

The chain employs TRBV29-1 and TRBJ1-2, with 12 nucleotides matching TRBD1. Germline assignment: CDR1 SQVTM and CDR2 ANQGSEA. The ends lost 6 bases at V and 5 bases at J; junction bases unmatched: 4. This CDR3 region has 13 residues. CDR3 sequence reads: CSVGTGGGYGYTF. The CDR3 DNA is TGCAGCGTGGGGACAGGGGGCGGGTATGGCTACACCTTC.

The chain is built from TRBV19 and TRBJ2-7; possible D gene TRBD2, 6 bases. The germline V gene has CDR1 LNHDA and CDR2 SQIVND (reference sequence). This CDR3 region has 15 residues. V lost 6 bases to trimming and J lost 6 bases, with 21 bases between them. This CDR3 reads CASSRARQGAGEQYF. The CDR3 DNA reads TGTGCCAGTAGCCGGGCCCGTCAGGGAGCGGGCGAGCAGTACTTC.

This chain connects TRBV9 to TRBJ1-2, with D perhaps matching TRBD1 (6 bases). CDR3 length equals 11 residues. The germline V gene has CDR1 SGDLS and CDR2 YYNGEE. Trimming removed 7 bases from V and 8 bases from J, with 12 bases in between. The CDR3 nucleotides read TGTGCCAGCGCGGGGGGCGGGGGCTACACCTTC. Amino acid sequence: CASAGGGGYTF.